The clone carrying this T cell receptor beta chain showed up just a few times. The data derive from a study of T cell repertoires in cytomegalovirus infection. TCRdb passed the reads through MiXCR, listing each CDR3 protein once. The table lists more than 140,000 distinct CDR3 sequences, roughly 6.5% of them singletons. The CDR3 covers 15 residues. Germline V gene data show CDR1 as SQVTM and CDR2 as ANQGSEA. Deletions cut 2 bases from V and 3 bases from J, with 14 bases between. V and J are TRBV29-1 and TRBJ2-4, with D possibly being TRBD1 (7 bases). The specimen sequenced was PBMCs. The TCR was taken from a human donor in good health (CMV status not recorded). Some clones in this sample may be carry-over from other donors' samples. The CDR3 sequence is CSVEPAGGGKNIQYF. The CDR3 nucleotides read TGCAGCGTTGAACCTGCAGGGGGAGGCAAAAACATTCAGTACTTC.